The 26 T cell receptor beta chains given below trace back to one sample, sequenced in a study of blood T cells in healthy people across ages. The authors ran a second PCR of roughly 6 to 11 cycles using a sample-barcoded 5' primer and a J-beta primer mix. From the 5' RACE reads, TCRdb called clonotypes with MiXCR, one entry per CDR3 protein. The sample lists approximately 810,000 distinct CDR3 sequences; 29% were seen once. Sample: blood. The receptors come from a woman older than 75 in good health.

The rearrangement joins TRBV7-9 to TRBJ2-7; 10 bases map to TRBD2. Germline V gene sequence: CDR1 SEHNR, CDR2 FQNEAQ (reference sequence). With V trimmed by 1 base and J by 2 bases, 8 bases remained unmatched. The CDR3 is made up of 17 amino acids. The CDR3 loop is CASSLGMGTSETYEQYF. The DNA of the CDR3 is TGTGCCAGCAGCTTAGGGATGGGGACTAGCGAAACCTACGAGCAGTACTTC.

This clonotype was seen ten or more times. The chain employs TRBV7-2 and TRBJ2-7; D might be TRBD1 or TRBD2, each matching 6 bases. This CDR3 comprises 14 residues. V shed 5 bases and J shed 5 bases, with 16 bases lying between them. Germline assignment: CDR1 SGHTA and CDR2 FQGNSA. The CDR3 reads CASSPSGGRHEQYF. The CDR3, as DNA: TGTGCCAGCAGCCCGAGTGGGGGGCGTCACGAGCAGTACTTC.

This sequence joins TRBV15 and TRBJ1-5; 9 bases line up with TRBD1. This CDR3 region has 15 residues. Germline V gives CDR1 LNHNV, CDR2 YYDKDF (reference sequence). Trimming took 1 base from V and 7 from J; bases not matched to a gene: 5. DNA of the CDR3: TGTGCCACCAGCAGAGGACAGGGGGAGGGGCAGCCCCAGCATTTT. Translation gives CATSRGQGEGQPQHF.

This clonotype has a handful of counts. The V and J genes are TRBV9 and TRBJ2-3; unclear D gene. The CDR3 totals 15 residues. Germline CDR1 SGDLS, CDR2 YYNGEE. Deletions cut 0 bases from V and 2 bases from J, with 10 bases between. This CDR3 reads CASSVVPAATDTQYF. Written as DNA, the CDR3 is TGTGCCAGCAGCGTAGTCCCAGCAGCCACAGATACGCAGTATTTT.

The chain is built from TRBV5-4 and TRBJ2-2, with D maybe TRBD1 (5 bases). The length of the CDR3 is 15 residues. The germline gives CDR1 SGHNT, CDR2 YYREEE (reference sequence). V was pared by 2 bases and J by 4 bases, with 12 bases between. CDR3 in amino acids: CASSFGQGFTGELFF. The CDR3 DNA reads TGTGCCAGCAGCTTCGGGCAGGGATTCACCGGGGAGCTGTTTTTT.

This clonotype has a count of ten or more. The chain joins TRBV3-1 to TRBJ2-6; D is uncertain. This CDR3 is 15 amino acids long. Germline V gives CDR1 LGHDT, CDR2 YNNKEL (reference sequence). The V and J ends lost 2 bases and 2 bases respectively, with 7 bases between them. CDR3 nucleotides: TGTGCCAGCAGCCAATTTGGAACTGGGGCCAACGTCCTGACTTTC. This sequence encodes CASSQFGTGANVLTF. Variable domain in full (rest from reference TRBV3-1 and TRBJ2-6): DTAVSQTPKYLVTQMGNDKSIKCEQNLGHDTMYWYKQDSKKFLKIMFSYNNKELIINETVPNRFSPKSPDKAHLNLHINSLELGDSAVYFCASSQFGTGANVLTFGAGSRLTVL.

The CDR3 is CASSPNAETQYF. The CDR3 region has the DNA TGTGCCAGCAGCCCTAATGCGGAGACCCAGTACTTC. This sequence joins TRBV7-9 and TRBJ2-7; D uncertain. Matching the DNA end better, TRBJ2-5 makes the J call doubtful. Germline CDR1 SEHNR, CDR2 FQNEAQ (reference sequence). This CDR3 comprises 12 residues.

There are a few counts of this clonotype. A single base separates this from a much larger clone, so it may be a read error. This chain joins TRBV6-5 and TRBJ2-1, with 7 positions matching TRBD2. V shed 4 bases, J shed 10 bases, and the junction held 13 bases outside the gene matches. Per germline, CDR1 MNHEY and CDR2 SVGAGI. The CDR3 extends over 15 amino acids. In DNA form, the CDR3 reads TGTGCCAGCAGTTCGAGGCGGGGGTCTTCTAACGAGCAGTTCTTC. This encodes CASSSRRGSSNEQFF.

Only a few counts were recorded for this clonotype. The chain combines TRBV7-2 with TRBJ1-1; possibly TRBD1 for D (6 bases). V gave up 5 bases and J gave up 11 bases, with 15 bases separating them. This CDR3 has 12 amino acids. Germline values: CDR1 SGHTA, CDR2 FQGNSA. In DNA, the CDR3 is TGTGCCAGCAGCCCCTACAGGGCTGGCGCTTTCTTT. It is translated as CASSPYRAGAFF.

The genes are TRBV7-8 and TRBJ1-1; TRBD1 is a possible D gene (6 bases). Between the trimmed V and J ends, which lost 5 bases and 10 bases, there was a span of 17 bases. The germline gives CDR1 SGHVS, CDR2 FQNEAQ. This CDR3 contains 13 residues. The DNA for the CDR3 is TGTGCCAGCAGCACCCAGATGGGGGGCTCAGCTTTCTTT. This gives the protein CASSTQMGGSAFF.

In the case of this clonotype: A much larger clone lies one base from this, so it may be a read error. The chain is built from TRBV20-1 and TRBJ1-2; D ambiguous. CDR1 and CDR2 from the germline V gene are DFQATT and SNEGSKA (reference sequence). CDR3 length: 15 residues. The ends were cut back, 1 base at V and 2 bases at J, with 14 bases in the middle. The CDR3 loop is CSARVIAYANYGYTF. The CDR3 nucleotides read TGCAGTGCTAGAGTGATCGCGTACGCGAACTATGGCTACACCTTC.

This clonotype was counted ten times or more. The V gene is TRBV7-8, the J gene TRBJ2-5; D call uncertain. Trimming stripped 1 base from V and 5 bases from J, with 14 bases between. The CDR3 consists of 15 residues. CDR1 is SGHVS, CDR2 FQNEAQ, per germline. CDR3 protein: CASSLGPLLRETQYF. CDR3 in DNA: TGTGCCAGCAGCTTAGGTCCACTCCTGAGGGAGACCCAGTACTTC.

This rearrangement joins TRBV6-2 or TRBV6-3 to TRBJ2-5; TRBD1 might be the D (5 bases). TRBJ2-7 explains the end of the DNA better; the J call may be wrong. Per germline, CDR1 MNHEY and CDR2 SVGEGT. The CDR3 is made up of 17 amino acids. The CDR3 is CASSSHLPRQGPYEQYF. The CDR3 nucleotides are TGTGCCAGCAGTTCGCATCTACCCCGGCAGGGTCCCTACGAGCAGTACTTC.

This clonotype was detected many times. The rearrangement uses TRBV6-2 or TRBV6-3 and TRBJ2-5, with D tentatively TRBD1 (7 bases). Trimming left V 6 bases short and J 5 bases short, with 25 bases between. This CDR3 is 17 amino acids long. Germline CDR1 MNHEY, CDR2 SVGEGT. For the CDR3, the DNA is TGTGCCAGCAGCTACCCGAGGAGGGGGCTCTCGGGGGAGACCCAGTACTTC. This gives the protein CASSYPRRGLSGETQYF.

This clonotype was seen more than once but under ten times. The CDR3 loop reads CSARDMRGSYEQYF. CDR3 bases: TGCAGTGCTAGGGATATGAGAGGGTCCTACGAGCAGTACTTC. The chain links TRBV20-1 to TRBJ2-7; tentatively, D is TRBD2 (5 bases). The germline gives CDR1 DFQATT, CDR2 SNEGSKA (reference sequence). Trimming removed 3 bases at V and 1 base at J, with 13 bases between. This CDR3 has 14 residues.

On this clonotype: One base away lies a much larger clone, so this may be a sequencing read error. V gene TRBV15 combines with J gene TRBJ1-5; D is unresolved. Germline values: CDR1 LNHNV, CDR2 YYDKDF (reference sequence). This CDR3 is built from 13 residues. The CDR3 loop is CAASRDRGRPQHF. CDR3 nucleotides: TGTGCCGCCAGCAGAGACCGAGGGCGGCCCCAGCATTTT.

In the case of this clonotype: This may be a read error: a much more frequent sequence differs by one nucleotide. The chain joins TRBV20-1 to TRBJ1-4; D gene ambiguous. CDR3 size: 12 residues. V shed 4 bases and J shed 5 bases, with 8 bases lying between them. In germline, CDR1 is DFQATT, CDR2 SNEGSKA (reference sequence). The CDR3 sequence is CSATQRNEKLFF. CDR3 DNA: TGCAGTGCTACCCAGAGGAATGAAAAACTGTTTTTT.

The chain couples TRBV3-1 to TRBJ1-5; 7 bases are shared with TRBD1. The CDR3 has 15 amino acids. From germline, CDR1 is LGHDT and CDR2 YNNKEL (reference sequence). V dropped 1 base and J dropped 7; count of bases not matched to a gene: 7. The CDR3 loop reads CASSQGRGPGQPQHF. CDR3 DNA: TGTGCCAGCAGCCAAGGTAGGGGGCCTGGGCAGCCCCAGCATTTT.

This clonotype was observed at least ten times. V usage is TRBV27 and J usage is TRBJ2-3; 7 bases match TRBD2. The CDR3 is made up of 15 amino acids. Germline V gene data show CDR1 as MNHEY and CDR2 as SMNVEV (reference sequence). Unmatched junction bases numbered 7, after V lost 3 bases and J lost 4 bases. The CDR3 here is CASSFSGYAPDTQYF. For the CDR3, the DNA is TGTGCCAGCAGTTTTAGCGGGTATGCCCCAGATACGCAGTATTTT.

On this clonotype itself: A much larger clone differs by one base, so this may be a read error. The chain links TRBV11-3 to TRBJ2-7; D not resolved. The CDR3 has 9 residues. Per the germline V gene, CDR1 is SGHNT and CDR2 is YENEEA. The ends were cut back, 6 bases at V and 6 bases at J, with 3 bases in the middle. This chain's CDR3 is CASSCEQYF. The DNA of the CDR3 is TGTGCCAGCAGTTGCGAGCAGTACTTC.

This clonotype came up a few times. The CDR3 nucleotides read TGTGCCATCAGTGAGTTTTTAACAATGATGACAGGGGCAAACTATGGCTACACCTTC. It specifies CAISEFLTMMTGANYGYTF. The chain carries TRBV10-3 and TRBJ1-2; 8 bases agree with TRBD1. J was trimmed by 2 bases and V by 1 base; bases with no gene match: 15. CDR3 size: 19 residues. The germline V gene has CDR1 ENHRY and CDR2 SYGVKD.

CDR3 region: CASSFRPANYGYTF. CDR3 nucleotide sequence: TGTGCCAGCAGTTTCCGGCCAGCTAACTATGGCTACACCTTC. J is TRBJ1-2 and V is TRBV28; D gene unclear. The CDR3 extends over 14 amino acids. The V gene lost 3 bases and the J gene lost 0 bases, with 8 bases spanning the gap. Germline assignment: CDR1 MDHEN and CDR2 SYDVKM.

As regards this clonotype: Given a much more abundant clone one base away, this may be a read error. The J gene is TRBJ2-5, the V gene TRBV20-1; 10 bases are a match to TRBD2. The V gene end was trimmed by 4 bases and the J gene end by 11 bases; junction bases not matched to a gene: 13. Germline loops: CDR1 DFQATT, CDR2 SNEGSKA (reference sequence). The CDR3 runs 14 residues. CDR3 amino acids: CSAISGGARNEQYF. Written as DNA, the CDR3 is TGCAGTGCTATCAGCGGGGGGGCCAGAAATGAGCAGTACTTC.

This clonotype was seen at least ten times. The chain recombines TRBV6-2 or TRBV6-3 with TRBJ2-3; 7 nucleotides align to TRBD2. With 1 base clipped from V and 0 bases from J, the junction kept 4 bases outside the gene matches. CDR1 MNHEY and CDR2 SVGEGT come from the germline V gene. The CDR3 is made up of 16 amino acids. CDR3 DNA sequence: TGTGCCAGCAGTTACTTCGGCGGGGGAAGCACAGATACGCAGTATTTT. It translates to CASSYFGGGSTDTQYF.

CDR3 nucleotide sequence: TGTGCCAGCAGCCGCTGGGACAGAGAGCAGTACTTC. Protein sequence: CASSRWDREQYF. The chain has TRBV6-2 or TRBV6-3 and TRBJ2-7; 7 positions agree with TRBD1. CDR3 size: 12 residues. Germline V gene lookup returns CDR1 MNHEY and CDR2 SVGEGT. V lost 6 bases, J lost 7 bases, and 6 bases stayed unmatched.

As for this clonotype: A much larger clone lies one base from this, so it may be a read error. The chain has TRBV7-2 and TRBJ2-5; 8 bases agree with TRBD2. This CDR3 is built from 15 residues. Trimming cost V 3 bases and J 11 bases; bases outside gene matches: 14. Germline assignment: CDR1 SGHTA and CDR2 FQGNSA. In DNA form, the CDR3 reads TGTGCCAGCAGCTTGGCGGGGGGAGTTTACAATGAGCAGTACTTC. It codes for CASSLAGGVYNEQYF.